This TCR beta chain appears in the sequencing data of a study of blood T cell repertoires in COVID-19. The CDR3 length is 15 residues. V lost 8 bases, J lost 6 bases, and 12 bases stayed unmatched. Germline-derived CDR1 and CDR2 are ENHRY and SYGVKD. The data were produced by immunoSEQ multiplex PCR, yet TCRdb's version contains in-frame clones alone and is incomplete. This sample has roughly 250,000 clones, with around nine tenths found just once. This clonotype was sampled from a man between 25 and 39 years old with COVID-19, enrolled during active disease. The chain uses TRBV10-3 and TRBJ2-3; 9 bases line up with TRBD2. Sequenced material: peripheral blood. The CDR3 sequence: CAISQRGVPEDTQYF. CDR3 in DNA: TGTGCCATCTCCCAGCGGGGGGTACCAGAGGATACGCAGTATTTT.